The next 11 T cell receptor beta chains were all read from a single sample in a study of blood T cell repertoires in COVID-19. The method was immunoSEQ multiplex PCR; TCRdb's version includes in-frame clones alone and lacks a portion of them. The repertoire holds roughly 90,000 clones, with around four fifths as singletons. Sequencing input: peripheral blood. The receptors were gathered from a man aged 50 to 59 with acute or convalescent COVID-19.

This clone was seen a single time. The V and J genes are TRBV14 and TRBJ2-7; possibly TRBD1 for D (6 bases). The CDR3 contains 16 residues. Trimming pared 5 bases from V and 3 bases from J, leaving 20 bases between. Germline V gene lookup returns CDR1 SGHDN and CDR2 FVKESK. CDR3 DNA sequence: TGTGCCAGCAGCAAGTTTCCCGGGACACCGTACTACGAGCAGTACTTC. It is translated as CASSKFPGTPYYEQYF.

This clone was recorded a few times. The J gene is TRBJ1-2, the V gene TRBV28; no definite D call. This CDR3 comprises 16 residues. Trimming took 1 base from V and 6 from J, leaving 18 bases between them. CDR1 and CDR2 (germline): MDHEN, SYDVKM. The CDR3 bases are TGTGCCAGCAGTTTATTTAATGTGCTGGGCAGACATGGCTACACCTTC. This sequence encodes CASSLFNVLGRHGYTF.

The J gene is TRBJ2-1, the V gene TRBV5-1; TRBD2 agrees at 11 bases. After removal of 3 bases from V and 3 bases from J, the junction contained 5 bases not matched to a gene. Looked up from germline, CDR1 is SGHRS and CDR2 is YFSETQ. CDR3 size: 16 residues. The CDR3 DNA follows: TGCGCCAGCAGCTCGACTAGCGGGACGGTCTACAATGAGCAGTTCTTC. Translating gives CASSSTSGTVYNEQFF. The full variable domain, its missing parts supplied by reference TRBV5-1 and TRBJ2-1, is KAGVTQTPRYLIKTRGQQVTLSCSPISGHRSVSWYQQTPGQGLQFLFEYFSETQRNKGNFPGRFSGRQFSNSRSEMNVSTLELGDSALYLCASSSTSGTVYNEQFFGPGTRLTVL.

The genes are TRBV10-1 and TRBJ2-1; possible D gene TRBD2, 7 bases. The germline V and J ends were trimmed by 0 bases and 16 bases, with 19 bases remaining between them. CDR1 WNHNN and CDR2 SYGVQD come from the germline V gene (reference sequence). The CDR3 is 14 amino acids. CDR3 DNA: TGCGCCAGCAGTGAGTCGAACTACGGGGGGCAAGAATTCTTC. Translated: CASSESNYGGQEFF.

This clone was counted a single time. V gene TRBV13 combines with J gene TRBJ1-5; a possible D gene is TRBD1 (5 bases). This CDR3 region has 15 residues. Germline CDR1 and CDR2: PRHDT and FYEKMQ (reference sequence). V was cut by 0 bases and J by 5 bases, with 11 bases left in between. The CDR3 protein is CASSLGGPGDQPQHF. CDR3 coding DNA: TGTGCCAGCAGCTTAGGCGGACCGGGGGATCAGCCCCAGCATTTT. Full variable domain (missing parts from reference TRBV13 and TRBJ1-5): AAGVIQSPRHLIKEKRETATLKCYPIPRHDTVYWYQQGPGQDPQFLISFYEKMQSDKGSIPDRFSAQQFSDYHSELNMSSLELGDSALYFCASSLGGPGDQPQHFGDGTRLSIL.

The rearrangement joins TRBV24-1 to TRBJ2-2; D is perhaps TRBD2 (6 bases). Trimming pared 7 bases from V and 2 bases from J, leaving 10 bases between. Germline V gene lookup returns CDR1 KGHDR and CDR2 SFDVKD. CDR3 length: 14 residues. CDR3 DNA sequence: TGTGCCACCAGCGGGGAGGCCAACACCGGGGAGCTGTTTTTT. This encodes CATSGEANTGELFF.

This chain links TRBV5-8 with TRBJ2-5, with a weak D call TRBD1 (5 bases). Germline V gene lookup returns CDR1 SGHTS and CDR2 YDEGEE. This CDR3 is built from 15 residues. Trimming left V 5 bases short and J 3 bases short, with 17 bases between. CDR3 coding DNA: TGTGCCAGCAGGAACAGCGAGGCAGGGAAAGAGACCCAGTACTTC. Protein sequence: CASRNSEAGKETQYF.

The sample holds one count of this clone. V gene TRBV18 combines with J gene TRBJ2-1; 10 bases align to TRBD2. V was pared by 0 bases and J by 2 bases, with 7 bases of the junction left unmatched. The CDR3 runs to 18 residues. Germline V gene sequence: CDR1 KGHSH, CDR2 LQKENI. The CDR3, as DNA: TGTGCCAGCTCACCACCCAGCGGGGGGGTTCCAGCCTACAATGAGCAGTTCTTC. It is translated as CASSPPSGGVPAYNEQFF.

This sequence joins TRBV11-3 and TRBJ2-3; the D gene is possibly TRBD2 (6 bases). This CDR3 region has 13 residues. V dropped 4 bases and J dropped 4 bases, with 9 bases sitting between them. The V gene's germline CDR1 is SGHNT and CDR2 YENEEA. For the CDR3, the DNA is TGTGCCAGCAGCTCGGGGGTCGCAGATACGCAGTATTTT. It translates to CASSSGVADTQYF.

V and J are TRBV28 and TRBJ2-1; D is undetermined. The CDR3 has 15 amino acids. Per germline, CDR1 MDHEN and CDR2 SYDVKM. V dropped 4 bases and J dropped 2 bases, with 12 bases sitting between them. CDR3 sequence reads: CASSSPTLAYNEQFF. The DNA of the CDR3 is TGTGCCAGCAGTTCGCCTACCCTAGCCTACAATGAGCAGTTCTTC.

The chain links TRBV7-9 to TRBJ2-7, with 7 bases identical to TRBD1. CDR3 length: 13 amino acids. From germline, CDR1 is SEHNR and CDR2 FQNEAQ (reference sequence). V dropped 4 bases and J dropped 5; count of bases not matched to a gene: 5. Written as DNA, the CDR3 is TGTGCCAGCAGCTGGGGACAGAGGGACGAGCAGTACTTC. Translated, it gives CASSWGQRDEQYF. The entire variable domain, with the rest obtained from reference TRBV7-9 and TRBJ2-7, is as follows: DTGVSQNPRHKITKRGQNVTFRCDPISEHNRLYWYRQTLGQGPEFLTYFQNEAQLEKSRLLSDRFSAERPKGSFSTLEIQRTEQGDSAMYLCASSWGQRDEQYFGPGTRLTVT.